Following are 31 T cell receptor beta chains from one sample sequenced in a study of T cell responses to AZD1222 COVID-19 vaccine. TCRdb keeps only in-frame clones here, not all; method: immunoSEQ multiplex PCR. The sample lists about 140,000 clones, about 92% seen once, with roughly an eighth in the top ten. The sample consisted of peripheral blood, taken after recovery from COVID-19. These receptors all stem from an adult who had recovered from COVID-19.

This clone showed up just once. The genes are TRBV14 and TRBJ2-1; no firm D call. Germline V lookup: CDR1 SGHDN, CDR2 FVKESK. The V and J ends lost 0 bases and 1 base respectively, with 4 bases between them. The length of the CDR3 is 14 residues. CDR3 sequence reads: CASSQEFSYNEQFF. The CDR3 DNA sequence: TGTGCCAGCAGCCAAGAGTTTTCCTACAATGAGCAGTTCTTC.

This rearrangement joins TRBV2 to TRBJ2-7, with 7 bases lining up with TRBD2. CDR1 is SNHLY and CDR2 is FYNNEI in the germline V gene. CDR3 length: 15 amino acids. V was pared by 6 bases and J by 0 bases, with 8 bases of the junction left unmatched. This CDR3 reads CASSPSGMVSYEQYF. CDR3 bases: TGTGCCAGCAGCCCGAGCGGGATGGTCTCCTACGAGCAGTACTTC.

The sample holds one count of this clone. V is TRBV9 and J is TRBJ1-1, with D possibly being TRBD1 (5 bases). The V and J ends lost 0 bases and 0 bases respectively, with 21 bases between them. CDR3 length: 19 amino acids. CDR1 and CDR2 from the germline V gene are SGDLS and YYNGEE. This CDR3 reads CASSVAVVGVGAMNTEAFF. CDR3 coding DNA: TGTGCCAGCAGCGTAGCCGTAGTGGGGGTGGGAGCCATGAACACTGAAGCTTTCTTT. The whole variable domain, remainder taken from reference TRBV9 and TRBJ1-1, is DSGVTQTPKHLITATGQRVTLRCSPRSGDLSVYWYQQSLDQGLQFLIQYYNGEERAKGNILERFSAQQFPDLHSELNLSSLELGDSALYFCASSVAVVGVGAMNTEAFFGQGTRLTVV.

This chain links TRBV19 with TRBJ1-2; possibly TRBD1 for D (6 bases). V was shortened by 5 bases and J by 4 bases, with 14 bases between the two germline ends. The CDR3 length is 14 residues. CDR1 LNHDA and CDR2 SQIVND come from the germline V gene (reference sequence). The CDR3 nucleotides are TGTGCCAGTAGTCCCACAGGGATAGCCTATGGCTACACCTTC. As protein: CASSPTGIAYGYTF.

The V and J genes are TRBV7-3 and TRBJ2-1; no firm D call. Per the germline V gene, CDR1 is SGHTA and CDR2 is FQGTGA. The CDR3 totals 14 residues. The V end lost 7 bases, the J end lost 0 bases, and 10 bases lay between the germline ends. CDR3 loop: CASKGGSSYNEQFF. Written as DNA, the CDR3 is TGTGCCAGCAAAGGCGGTAGCTCCTACAATGAGCAGTTCTTC.

The chain combines TRBV19 with TRBJ1-5, with D possibly TRBD1 on 6 matching bases. This CDR3 contains 13 residues. Per the germline V gene, CDR1 is LNHDA and CDR2 is SQIVND (reference sequence). Trimming stripped 3 bases from V and 4 bases from J, with 7 bases between. The CDR3 sequence: CASSMTGNQPQHF. The CDR3 region has the DNA TGTGCCAGTAGTATGACAGGTAATCAGCCCCAGCATTTT.

The rearrangement links TRBV3-1 (or the pseudogene TRBV3-2) to TRBJ2-7, with TRBD2 identical over 9 bases. The ends lost 2 bases at V and 3 bases at J; junction bases unmatched: 14. The CDR3 spans 18 residues. Germline V gene data show CDR1 as LGHDT and CDR2 as YNNKEL (reference sequence). CDR3: CASSQRVFQAGGVYEQYF. The CDR3 DNA is TGTGCCAGCAGCCAAAGAGTCTTCCAAGCGGGAGGCGTCTACGAGCAGTACTTC.

The chain has TRBV9 and TRBJ1-2; D gene uncertain. This CDR3 comprises 12 residues. The ends were cut back, 4 bases at V and 3 bases at J, with 7 bases in the middle. The germline gives CDR1 SGDLS, CDR2 YYNGEE. This chain's CDR3 is CASSSRDYGYTF. Written as DNA, the CDR3 is TGTGCCAGCAGCTCAAGGGACTATGGCTACACCTTC.

This clone appeared a single time. The V call is TRBV28, the J call TRBJ2-5, with D possibly matching TRBD1 (5 bases). The CDR3 loop spans 13 amino acids. Germline V lookup: CDR1 MDHEN, CDR2 SYDVKM. V was clipped by 6 bases and J by 4 bases, with 12 bases between them. As DNA, the CDR3 is TGTGCCAGCAGCCCACAGGCCTCAGAGACCCAGTACTTC. Encoded protein: CASSPQASETQYF.

This sequence joins TRBV5-4 and TRBJ2-3; 7 bases are shared with TRBD2. The CDR3 spans 17 residues. Germline loops: CDR1 SGHNT, CDR2 YYREEE (reference sequence). Germline trimming cut 1 base from V and 5 bases from J; bases unmatched to any gene: 13. The CDR3 sequence: CASSLRGGWREIDTQYF. The CDR3 DNA is TGTGCCAGCAGCTTGAGGGGAGGTTGGCGGGAGATAGATACGCAGTATTTT. Complete variable domain (other parts from reference TRBV5-4 and TRBJ2-3): ETGVTQSPTHLIKTRGQQVTLRCSSQSGHNTVSWYQQALGQGPQFIFQYYREEENGRGNFPPRFSGLQFPNYSSELNVNALELDDSALYLCASSLRGGWREIDTQYFGPGTRLTVL.

The rearrangement uses TRBV18 and TRBJ1-5; TRBD1 might be the D (5 bases). This CDR3 is built from 16 residues. V was clipped by 3 bases and J by 5 bases, with 17 bases between them. Germline CDR1 is KGHSH and CDR2 is LQKENI. DNA of the CDR3: TGTGCCAGCTCACCCCCCGGGGCAGGTCTGCATCAGCCCCAGCATTTT. The encoded protein is CASSPPGAGLHQPQHF.

The V gene is TRBV10-3, the J gene TRBJ2-3; D perhaps matches TRBD1 (6 bases). The germline CDR1 and CDR2 sequences are ENHRY and SYGVKD. CDR3 length: 15 residues. V was clipped by 3 bases and J by 6 bases, with 16 bases between them. The CDR3 reads CAISEGSMGADTQYF. CDR3 DNA sequence: TGTGCCATCAGTGAAGGATCTATGGGGGCTGATACGCAGTATTTT.

The CDR3 region has the DNA TGTGCCAGCCGCGTGGGGGGGTCGAACACTGAAGCTTTCTTT. This sequence encodes CASRVGGSNTEAFF. The V and J genes are TRBV13 and TRBJ1-1; D might be TRBD1 (5 bases). V lost 8 bases and J 1 base, leaving 14 bases between the germline ends. Germline V gene data show CDR1 as PRHDT and CDR2 as FYEKMQ (reference sequence). The CDR3 has 14 amino acids.

V is TRBV7-9 and J is TRBJ2-7, with 12 bases aligning to TRBD2. V gave up 7 bases and J gave up 0 bases; unmatched junction bases: 4. Germline V gene data show CDR1 as SEHNR and CDR2 as FQNEAQ (reference sequence). The CDR3 has 15 residues. As DNA, the CDR3 is TGTGCCAGCACCAGGACTAGCGGGGCCTCCTACGAGCAGTACTTC. Translation: CASTRTSGASYEQYF.

This chain uses TRBV6-2 or TRBV6-3 with TRBJ1-2; 8 bases are a match to TRBD1. CDR3 length equals 14 residues. After removal of 2 bases from V and 4 bases from J, the junction contained 3 bases not matched to a gene. The germline gives CDR1 MNHEY, CDR2 SVGEGT. CDR3: CASSYRTGTYGYTF. The CDR3 coding sequence is TGTGCCAGCAGTTACCGGACAGGGACCTATGGCTACACCTTC.

V is TRBV19 and J is TRBJ2-4; 9 positions match TRBD2. With 5 bases clipped from V and 3 bases from J, the junction kept 20 bases outside the gene matches. Germline values: CDR1 LNHDA, CDR2 SQIVND (reference sequence). The CDR3 spans 20 residues. DNA of the CDR3: TGTGCCAGTAGTGACGGCGGGAGGGCCGGAATTTCTCGGGGCAAAAACATTCAGTACTTC. It translates to CASSDGGRAGISRGKNIQYF.

A single count supports this clone. V is TRBV10-3 and J is TRBJ2-2; no definite D call. CDR1 is ENHRY and CDR2 is SYGVKD in the germline V gene. This CDR3 comprises 15 residues. V was clipped by 2 bases and J by 1 base, with 8 bases between them. The CDR3 DNA follows: TGTGCCATCAGTGAGCAGCAGAAGAACACCGGGGAGCTGTTTTTT. This encodes CAISEQQKNTGELFF.

The chain carries TRBV18 and TRBJ2-1; D might be TRBD2 (5 bases). The CDR3 loop spans 14 amino acids. Trimming removed 4 bases from V and 2 bases from J, with 9 bases in between. CDR1 and CDR2 from the germline V gene are KGHSH and LQKENI. The DNA for the CDR3 is TGTGCCAGCTCACGGCTAGCCACCTACAATGAGCAGTTCTTC. Its protein product is CASSRLATYNEQFF. Full variable domain (rest looked up from reference TRBV18 and TRBJ2-1): NAGVMQNPRHLVRRRGQEARLRCSPMKGHSHVYWYRQLPEEGLKFMVYLQKENIIDESGMPKERFSAEFPKEGPSILRIQQVVRGDSAAYFCASSRLATYNEQFFGPGTRLTVL.

This clone was seen only once. The CDR3 reads CASSSTSGGHNEQFF. The CDR3 nucleotides read TGCGCCAGCAGCTCAACTAGCGGGGGGCACAATGAGCAGTTCTTC. The genes are TRBV5-1 and TRBJ2-1, with TRBD2 identical over 12 bases. J lost 5 bases, V lost 3 bases, and 3 bases had no gene match. CDR3 length: 15 amino acids. Per germline, CDR1 SGHRS and CDR2 YFSETQ.

This clone has only one observation. CDR3 in DNA: TGTGCCAGCAGTTTTCGGGACTGGGAGGAGACCCAGTACTTC. Protein: CASSFRDWEETQYF. V is TRBV28 and J is TRBJ2-5; a possible D gene is TRBD2 (6 bases). The germline CDR1 and CDR2 sequences are MDHEN and SYDVKM. This CDR3 has 14 residues. V was shortened by 3 bases and J by 5 bases, with 13 bases between the two germline ends.

The chain links TRBV28 to TRBJ1-5, with a tentative D call TRBD1 (6 bases). V shed 3 bases and J shed 7 bases, with 13 bases lying between them. CDR3 length: 14 amino acids. Germline V lookup: CDR1 MDHEN, CDR2 SYDVKM. This chain's CDR3 is CASSFQQGYQPQHF. In nucleotides, the CDR3 is TGTGCCAGCAGTTTCCAACAGGGTTACCAGCCCCAGCATTTT.

The gene calls are TRBV12-3 or TRBV12-4 and TRBJ2-5, with D tentatively TRBD2 (7 bases). CDR3 length: 13 amino acids. V dropped 5 bases and J dropped 5 bases, with 12 bases sitting between them. The CDR3 sequence: CASSEQGGETQYF. CDR3 coding DNA: TGTGCCAGCAGTGAACAGGGAGGGGAGACCCAGTACTTC.

The J gene is TRBJ1-2, the V gene TRBV28; 11 bases fit TRBD1. The CDR3 has 14 residues. V gave up 3 bases and J gave up 5 bases; unmatched junction bases: 2. Germline values: CDR1 MDHEN, CDR2 SYDVKM. CDR3 residues: CASSLGDRGYGYTF. The CDR3 bases are TGTGCCAGCAGTTTGGGGGACAGGGGGTATGGCTACACCTTC.

The chain links TRBV5-4 to TRBJ2-7; D is ambiguous. Germline V CDR1 and CDR2: SGHNT, YYREEE (reference sequence). The CDR3 extends over 14 amino acids. The V gene lost 0 bases and the J gene lost 1 base, with 8 bases spanning the gap. CDR3 sequence: CASSLDVRSYEQYF. Written as DNA, the CDR3 is TGTGCCAGCAGCTTGGATGTCAGATCCTACGAGCAGTACTTC.

This rearrangement joins TRBV28 to TRBJ1-4, with 9 bases aligning to TRBD1. V lost 6 bases, J lost 6 bases, and 8 bases stayed unmatched. This CDR3 has 15 residues. The germline CDR1 and CDR2 sequences are MDHEN and SYDVKM. This CDR3 is CASRETGTGYEKLFF. The CDR3 DNA sequence: TGTGCCAGCAGGGAGACCGGGACAGGGTATGAAAAACTGTTTTTT.

V usage is TRBV11-2 and J usage is TRBJ2-7; no clear D. CDR3 length equals 12 residues. The V gene's germline CDR1 is SGHAT and CDR2 FQNNGV. V gave up 5 bases and J gave up 1 base, with 6 bases separating them. The CDR3 coding sequence is TGTGCCAGCAGCCCTTCTTCCTACGAGCAGTACTTC. This sequence encodes CASSPSSYEQYF.

CDR3 DNA: TGTGCCAGCAGTGATTTGGGGAGAGGGACTGAAAAACTGTTTTTT. Translated, it gives CASSDLGRGTEKLFF. The gene calls are TRBV2 and TRBJ1-4, with a possible D match to TRBD1 (5 bases). Germline CDR1 and CDR2: SNHLY and FYNNEI. The CDR3 consists of 15 residues. Trimming took 3 bases from V and 7 from J, leaving 15 bases between them.

The V call is TRBV28, the J call TRBJ1-6, with 8 bases matching TRBD1. V was clipped by 8 bases and J by 9 bases; unmatched bases: 9. The CDR3 loop spans 14 amino acids. Germline values: CDR1 MDHEN, CDR2 SYDVKM. Here the CDR3 reads CASRRGRIGSPLHF. CDR3 nucleotides: TGTGCCAGCCGCAGGGGGCGCATCGGTTCACCCCTCCACTTT.

The gene calls are TRBV20-1 and TRBJ1-1; D unclear. The CDR3 sequence is 11 residues long. Deletions cut 5 bases from V and 8 bases from J, with 12 bases between. Germline V CDR1 and CDR2: DFQATT, SNEGSKA (reference sequence). The CDR3 spells CSAAGSYEAFF. In DNA, the CDR3 is TGCAGTGCTGCAGGATCCTACGAAGCTTTCTTT.

V gene TRBV28 combines with J gene TRBJ2-7; a possible D gene is TRBD2 (5 bases). CDR1 is MDHEN, CDR2 SYDVKM, per germline. Deletions cut 2 bases from V and 2 bases from J, with 10 bases between. There are 14 residues in the CDR3. The CDR3 spells CASSLGGSTYEQYF. CDR3 sequence (DNA): TGTGCCAGCAGTTTAGGTGGGAGTACCTACGAGCAGTACTTC. The full variable domain, its missing parts supplied by reference TRBV28 and TRBJ2-7, is DVKVTQSSRYLVKRTGEKVFLECVQDMDHENMFWYRQDPGLGLRLIYFSYDVKMKEKGDIPEGYSVSREKKERFSLILESASTNQTSMYLCASSLGGSTYEQYFGPGTRLTVT.

The gene calls are TRBV4-2 and TRBJ2-2; TRBD2 is a possible D gene (5 bases). Germline V gives CDR1 LGHNA, CDR2 YNFKEQ. V was clipped by 6 bases and J by 2 bases, with 10 bases between them. The CDR3 runs 14 residues. CDR3: CASSFGLNTGELFF. DNA for the CDR3: TGTGCCAGCAGTTTCGGACTCAACACCGGGGAGCTGTTTTTT.